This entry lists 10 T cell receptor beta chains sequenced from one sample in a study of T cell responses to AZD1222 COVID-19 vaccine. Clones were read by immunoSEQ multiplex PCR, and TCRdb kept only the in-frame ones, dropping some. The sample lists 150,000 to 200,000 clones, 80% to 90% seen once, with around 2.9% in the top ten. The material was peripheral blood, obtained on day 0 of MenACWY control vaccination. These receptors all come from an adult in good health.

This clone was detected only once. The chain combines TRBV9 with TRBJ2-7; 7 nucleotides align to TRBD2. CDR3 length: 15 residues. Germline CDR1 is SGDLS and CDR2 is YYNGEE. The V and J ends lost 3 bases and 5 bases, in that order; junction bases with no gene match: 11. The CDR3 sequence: CASSDTSDSANEQYF. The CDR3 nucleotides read TGTGCCAGCAGCGACACTAGCGATTCAGCGAACGAGCAGTACTTC.

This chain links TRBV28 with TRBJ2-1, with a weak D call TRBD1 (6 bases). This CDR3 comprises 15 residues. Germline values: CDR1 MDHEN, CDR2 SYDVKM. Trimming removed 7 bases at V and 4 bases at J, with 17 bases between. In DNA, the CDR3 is TGTGCCAGCAACCCAGTGGGCAGGGGATACAATGAGCAGTTCTTC. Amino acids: CASNPVGRGYNEQFF.

In nucleotides, the CDR3 is TGTGCCAGCAGTGAAGATGCCAATTATAATTCACCCCTCCACTTT. Residues: CASSEDANYNSPLHF. The rearrangement links TRBV6-1 to TRBJ1-6, with unresolved D. V lost 1 base, J lost 4 bases, and 8 bases lay in between. The CDR3 extends over 15 amino acids. Germline loops: CDR1 MNHNS, CDR2 SASEGT.

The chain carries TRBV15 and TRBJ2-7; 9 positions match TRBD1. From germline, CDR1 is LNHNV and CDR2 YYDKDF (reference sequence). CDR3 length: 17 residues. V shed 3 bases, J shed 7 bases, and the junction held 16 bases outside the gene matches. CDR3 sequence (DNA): TGTGCCACCAGCAGCGGGGTGGGGGGACAGGGCGATCGGGAGCAGTACTTC. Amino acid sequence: CATSSGVGGQGDREQYF.

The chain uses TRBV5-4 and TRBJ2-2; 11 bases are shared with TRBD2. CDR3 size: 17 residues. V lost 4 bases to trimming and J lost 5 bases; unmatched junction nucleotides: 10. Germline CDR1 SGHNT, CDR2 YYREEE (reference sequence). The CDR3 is CASSVPIAGGRTGELFF. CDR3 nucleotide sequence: TGTGCCAGCAGCGTGCCGATAGCGGGGGGGAGGACCGGGGAGCTGTTTTTT.

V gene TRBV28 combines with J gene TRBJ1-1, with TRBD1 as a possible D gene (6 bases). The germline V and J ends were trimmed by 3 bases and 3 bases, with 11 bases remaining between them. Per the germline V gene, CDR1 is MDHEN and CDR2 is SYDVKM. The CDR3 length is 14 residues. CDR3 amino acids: CASSFGGSYTEAFF. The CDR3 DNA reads TGTGCCAGCAGTTTTGGGGGCTCGTACACTGAAGCTTTCTTT.

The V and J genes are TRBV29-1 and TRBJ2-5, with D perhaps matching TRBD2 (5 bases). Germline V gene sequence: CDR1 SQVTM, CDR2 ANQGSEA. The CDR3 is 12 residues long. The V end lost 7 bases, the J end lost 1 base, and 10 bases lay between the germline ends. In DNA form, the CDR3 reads TGCAGCGCCTACCGGGGCCAAGAGACCCAGTACTTC. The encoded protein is CSAYRGQETQYF.

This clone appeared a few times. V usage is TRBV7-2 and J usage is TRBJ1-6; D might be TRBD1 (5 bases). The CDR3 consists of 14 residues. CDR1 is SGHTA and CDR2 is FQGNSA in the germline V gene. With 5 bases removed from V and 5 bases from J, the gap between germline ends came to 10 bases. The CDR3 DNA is TGTGCCAGCAGCAAGCCGGACAATAATTCACCCCTCCACTTT. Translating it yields CASSKPDNNSPLHF.

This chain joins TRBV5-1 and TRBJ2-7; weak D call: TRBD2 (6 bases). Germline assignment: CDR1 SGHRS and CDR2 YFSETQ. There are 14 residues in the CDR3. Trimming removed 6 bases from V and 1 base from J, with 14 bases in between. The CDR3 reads CASTPLGGSYEQYF. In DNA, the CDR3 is TGCGCCAGCACTCCCCTGGGAGGTTCCTACGAGCAGTACTTC.

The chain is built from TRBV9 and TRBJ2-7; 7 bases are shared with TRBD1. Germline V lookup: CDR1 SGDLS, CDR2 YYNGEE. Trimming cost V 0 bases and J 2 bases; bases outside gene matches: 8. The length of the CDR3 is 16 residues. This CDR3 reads CASSVGTGLVPYEQYF. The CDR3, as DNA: TGTGCCAGCAGCGTAGGGACAGGTTTGGTCCCCTACGAGCAGTACTTC.